This T cell receptor beta chain was captured by sequencing in a study of cytotoxic CD8 clonotypes in ibrutinib-treated CLL. Profiling relied on immunoSEQ multiplex PCR, and the TCRdb table lists in-frame clones only, not all of them. The sample records around 300,000 clones, more than 65% being singletons. General study points: Lymph node repertoires were not studied, and sampling times were unmatched. Whereas clonality rose at ibrutinib response, it declined toward baseline at progression.

Trimming took 8 bases from V and 1 from J; bases not matched to a gene: 7. The CDR3 loop spans 15 amino acids. Germline CDR1 MNHEY, CDR2 SMNVEV (reference sequence). As regards this clone: Its antigen is currently unknown.

This TCR was recovered from a human donor with chronic lymphocytic leukemia. V gene TRBV27 combines with J gene TRBJ2-7, with 11 bases that match TRBD2. The source material was PBMCs, sampled before ibrutinib treatment. For the CDR3, the DNA is TGTGCCAGCTCCCCGGGGACTAGCGGTTCCTACGAGCAGTACTTC. Protein sequence: CASSPGTSGSYEQYF.